This T cell receptor (beta chain) was sequenced for a study of CD8+CD57+ T cells in acquired aplastic anemia. Overall study context: On average, sorted CD4+ and CD8+ cells gave approximately 3.5 ug of DNA. Study-wide results and limits: CD8+ Simpson's diversity did not differ significantly between patients and controls. The study identified more than 25 CD8+ CDR3 sequences shared by patients and controls.

CDR3 and TCR beta VDJ profiling relied on a genomic DNA template. Each CDR3 protein is one row after TCRdb ran MiXCR on the reads. The sample lists under 350,000 distinct CDR3 sequences, approximately 56% occurring once. This clonotype came up many times. The antigen is undetermined. Germline V CDR1 and CDR2: SGHAT, FQNNGV. V lost 4 bases, J lost 2 bases, and 21 bases lay in between. The CDR3 totals 17 residues. V and J are TRBV11-2 and TRBJ2-7; TRBD2 might be the D (6 bases). The clonotype originates from a human donor with severe aplastic anemia or a healthy control (not recorded which). Sequenced input: sorted CD4+, CD8+, or CD8+CD57+ T cells (not recorded which) from PBMCs. CDR3 loop: CASSSQVIAGNTYEQYF. The CDR3, as DNA: TGTGCCAGCAGCTCCCAAGTAATTGCGGGGAACACCTACGAGCAGTACTTC.